Given below is one TCR beta chain in context. TCRdb reanalysed the RACE reads using MiXCR and keeps one entry per CDR3 protein. The repertoire holds just over 350,000 distinct CDR3 sequences, with about 6% as singletons. Documented time point: patch test 2, 6 weeks after DPC sensitization. Treatment here: therapeutic diphenylcyclopropenone sensitization with weekly scalp DPC. This entry belongs to a study of human T cells and chemical hapten exposure. This CDR3 is built from 17 residues. The germline V gene encodes CDR1 SEHNR and CDR2 FQNEAQ (reference sequence). The V end lost 1 base, the J end lost 0 bases, and 10 bases lay between the germline ends.

The chain has TRBV7-9 and TRBJ2-6, with D uncertain. The source of this sequence is a woman aged 18 to 35 with alopecia areata. Some clones in this sample may be carry-over from other donors' samples. Sequences were derived from whole blood, sampled in connection with sensitization to the hapten diphenylcyclopropenone (DPC). The CDR3 spells CASSLVDGYSGANVLTF. The CDR3 DNA reads as TGTGCCAGCAGCTTAGTTGACGGCTACTCTGGGGCCAACGTCCTGACTTTC.